The 16 T cell receptor beta chains below come from one sample, sequenced in a study of response to subunit inactivated influenza vaccine. TCRdb itself ran the RT-PCR reads through MiXCR, one entry per CDR3 protein. Among 500,000 to 600,000 distinct CDR3 sequences, around 10% were seen once, and the ten largest hold roughly 9.6%. These data are also associated with another study on T cells expressing NK-cell markers. Per that paper: Researchers built TCR beta cDNA using 5'RACE template switching with UMIs.

Here the sequenced sample was PBMCs from blood, taken on the day of vaccination. The receptors here all came from a man aged 45-65 years who received an inactivated influenza vaccine.

This chain links TRBV28 with TRBJ1-4; tentatively, D is TRBD1 (5 bases). CDR1 MDHEN and CDR2 SYDVKM come from the germline V gene. Trimming cost V 5 bases and J 0 bases, with 13 bases left between them. CDR3 length equals 16 residues. CDR3 coding DNA: TGTGCCAGCAGTCAGTTCCGGGGGGCAACTAATGAAAAACTGTTTTTT. Its protein product is CASSQFRGATNEKLFF.

At least ten counts were recorded for this clonotype. The J gene is TRBJ2-3, the V gene TRBV5-1, with 10 bases fitting TRBD2. J gave up 1 base and V 7 bases, and 9 bases lay outside the gene matches. Per germline, CDR1 SGHRS and CDR2 YFSETQ. This CDR3 comprises 16 residues. The CDR3 protein is CASGLAGERRTDTQYF. CDR3 sequence (DNA): TGCGCCAGCGGGCTAGCGGGAGAGAGGCGCACAGATACGCAGTATTTT.

The table lists this clonotype with a few counts. The CDR3 is CASSLASGGGSIGTQYF. The CDR3 DNA sequence: TGCGCCAGCAGCTTGGCCTCGGGGGGAGGCTCGATTGGAACGCAGTATTTT. The V and J genes are TRBV5-1 and TRBJ2-3; 7 bases are shared with TRBD2. Germline CDR1 and CDR2: SGHRS and YFSETQ. The CDR3 has 17 amino acids. The trim removed 0 bases at V and 9 bases at J, leaving 16 bases unmatched.

This clonotype showed up many times. The chain couples TRBV12-3 or TRBV12-4 to TRBJ2-3; a weak D match, TRBD1 (6 bases). CDR3 length: 15 amino acids. The V gene lost 7 bases and the J gene lost 0 bases, with 14 bases spanning the gap. CDR3 DNA: TGTGCCAGCACTCCGCCGGACAGCAGCACAGATACGCAGTATTTT. Its protein is CASTPPDSSTDTQYF.

This clonotype has at least ten counts. The V and J genes are TRBV7-2 and TRBJ2-1, with D hard to call. This CDR3 has 15 residues. Trimming removed 4 bases from V and 0 bases from J, with 10 bases in between. Germline V gives CDR1 SGHTA, CDR2 FQGNSA. For the CDR3, the DNA is TGTGCCAGCAGCTCTGATTCTTACTCCTACAATGAGCAGTTCTTC. Its translation is CASSSDSYSYNEQFF.

The J gene is TRBJ2-7, the V gene TRBV20-1; 9 bases are a match to TRBD1. V was clipped by 0 bases and J by 2 bases; unmatched bases: 14. The CDR3 sequence is 18 residues long. The germline gives CDR1 DFQATT, CDR2 SNEGSKA (reference sequence). The CDR3 is CSARDLRAGTGPPYEQYF. The DNA for the CDR3 is TGCAGTGCTAGAGATCTTAGGGCTGGGACAGGGCCACCCTACGAGCAGTACTTC.

There are a few counts of this clonotype. The chain links TRBV20-1 to TRBJ2-1, with D perhaps matching TRBD2 (6 bases). The germline V gene encodes CDR1 DFQATT and CDR2 SNEGSKA (reference sequence). V lost 7 bases and J 5 bases, leaving 15 bases between the germline ends. The CDR3 sequence is 13 residues long. The CDR3 DNA is TGCAGTGTCCGCCGGGAGCCGAACAATGAGCAGTTCTTC. Translating it yields CSVRREPNNEQFF.

This sequence joins TRBV27 and TRBJ1-1, with D maybe TRBD1 (6 bases). Germline CDR1 MNHEY, CDR2 SMNVEV (reference sequence). CDR3 length equals 15 residues. The germline V and J ends were trimmed by 3 bases and 0 bases, with 11 bases remaining between them. The chain's CDR3 is CASSFLGTMNTEAFF. The CDR3 DNA reads as TGTGCCAGCAGTTTTCTCGGGACAATGAACACTGAAGCTTTCTTT.

The chain combines TRBV7-2 with TRBJ2-1; D unclear. CDR3 length: 12 residues. Trimming shortened V by 6 bases and J by 7 bases, and 10 bases separated the two germline ends. In germline, CDR1 is SGHTA, CDR2 FQGNSA. The CDR3 DNA reads as TGTGCCAGCAGTAAGCTGAGTAATGAGCAGTTCTTC. Its protein product is CASSKLSNEQFF. Filled out from reference TRBV7-2 and TRBJ2-1, the complete variable domain reads GAGVSQSPSNKVTEKGKDVELRCDPISGHTALYWYRQSLGQGLEFLIYFQGNSAPDKSGLPSDRFSAERTGGSVSTLTIQRTQQEDSAVYLCASSKLSNEQFFGPGTRLTVL.

This clonotype has more than one count but fewer than ten. The chain joins TRBV15 to TRBJ1-6; the D is unclear. The V gene lost 0 bases and the J gene lost 7 bases, with 13 bases spanning the gap. This CDR3 region has 16 residues. Germline V gene sequence: CDR1 LNHNV, CDR2 YYDKDF (reference sequence). CDR3: CATSRDTRGRNSPLHF. CDR3 sequence (DNA): TGTGCCACCAGCAGAGATACTCGGGGTCGGAATTCACCCCTCCACTTT.

The CDR3 DNA reads TGTGCCAGCAGCCAAGTGCGGAAAGAGACCCAGTACTTC. Translating it yields CASSQVRKETQYF. The genes are TRBV3-1 and TRBJ2-5; D not certain. Looked up from germline, CDR1 is LGHDT and CDR2 is YNNKEL (reference sequence). The CDR3 is 13 residues long. Trimming cost V 1 base and J 3 bases, with 6 bases left between them.

This chain links TRBV25-1 with TRBJ2-3, with 10 bases that match TRBD2. Per the germline V gene, CDR1 is MGHDK and CDR2 is SYGVNS. CDR3 length: 16 amino acids. V gave up 7 bases and J gave up 3 bases; unmatched junction bases: 10. The CDR3 DNA is TGTGCCAGCAACCCTGGGGCTAGCGGGGGAACAGATACGCAGTATTTT. It translates to CASNPGASGGTDTQYF. The full variable domain, in which reference TRBV25-1 and TRBJ2-3 provide the parts outside the CDR3, is EADIYQTPRYLVIGTGKKITLECSQTMGHDKMYWYQQDPGMELHLIHYSYGVNSTEKGDLSSESTVSRIRTEHFPLTLESARPSHTSQYLCASNPGASGGTDTQYFGPGTRLTVL.

Ten or more counts support this clonotype. The chain links TRBV5-1 to TRBJ2-3, with D tentatively TRBD2 (5 bases). Germline V gene sequence: CDR1 SGHRS, CDR2 YFSETQ. The germline V and J ends were trimmed by 1 base and 6 bases, with 15 bases remaining between them. CDR3 size: 15 residues. CDR3 residues: CASSLTSKWVDTQYF. CDR3 bases: TGCGCCAGCAGCTTGACTAGTAAGTGGGTGGATACGCAGTATTTT.

This chain joins TRBV7-6 and TRBJ2-3, with 13 bases lining up with TRBD2. The J segment lost 5 bases and the V segment lost 5 bases, leaving 13 bases of the junction unmatched. CDR1 and CDR2 from the germline V gene are SGHVS and FNYEAQ. The CDR3 extends over 18 amino acids. The CDR3 here is CASSLTGGLAGMGDTQYF. CDR3 nucleotide sequence: TGTGCCAGCAGCCTAACGGGGGGACTAGCGGGAATGGGAGATACGCAGTATTTT.

This chain uses TRBV19 with TRBJ2-7; D unresolved. There are 14 residues in the CDR3. Germline lookup yields CDR1 LNHDA and CDR2 SQIVND (reference sequence). V lost 6 bases, J lost 0 bases, and 12 bases lay in between. The CDR3 nucleotides are TGTGCCAGTAGCGGCCCAACGAGCTCCTACGAGCAGTACTTC. Protein: CASSGPTSSYEQYF. The whole variable domain, remainder taken from reference TRBV19 and TRBJ2-7, is DGGITQSPKYLFRKEGQNVTLSCEQNLNHDAMYWYRQDPGQGLRLIYYSQIVNDFQKGDIAEGYSVSREKKESFPLTVTSAQKNPTAFYLCASSGPTSSYEQYFGPGTRLTVT.

Only a few counts were recorded for this clonotype. The chain combines TRBV15 with TRBJ2-3; TRBD2 aligns across 8 bases. V was clipped by 1 base and J by 2 bases; unmatched bases: 5. Germline V gene data show CDR1 as LNHNV and CDR2 as YYDKDF (reference sequence). The length of the CDR3 is 16 residues. CDR3: CATSRVVSGITDTQYF. The CDR3 DNA reads TGTGCCACCAGCAGAGTGGTTAGCGGGATCACAGATACGCAGTATTTT.